Listed below are T cell receptor beta chains from one sample, sequenced in a study of cytomegalovirus exposure and HLA in healthy donors. Some clones are missing from TCRdb's copy, which holds only in-frame ones; the method was immunoSEQ multiplex PCR. The repertoire consists of more than 200,000 clones, with less than 85% occurring once and the leading ten covering 0.22%. Sequenced: PBMCs. These receptors came from a girl aged 2-15 years in good health and CMV-seronegative. The CDR3 runs from the conserved cysteine through the conserved F or W. The order of the fields is clone size, V gene, D gene, CDR3 length, J gene, CDR3 protein, CDR3 DNA. The D gene is left open where the match is weak. Size is stated for part of the rows, as once, few or many counts, or as a class when the clone is expanded.

size: -; V: TRBV12-5; D: TRBD2; length: 15; J: TRBJ2-5; CDR3: CASGLSSGGRETQYF; DNA: TGTGCTAGTGGTTTATCGAGCGGGGGCCGAGAGACCCAGTACTTC
size: -; V: TRBV9; D: -; length: 14; J: TRBJ1-5; CDR3: CASSSDGVDQPQHF; DNA: TGTGCCAGCAGCTCTGACGGGGTCGATCAGCCCCAGCATTTT
size: -; V: TRBV7-2; D: -; length: 13; J: TRBJ2-2; CDR3: CASRGEGAGELFF; DNA: TGTGCCAGCAGGGGGGAGGGGGCCGGGGAGCTGTTTTTT
size: few; V: TRBV19; D: TRBD2; length: 15; J: TRBJ2-7; CDR3: CASSIELAGVYEQYF; DNA: TGTGCCAGTAGTATAGAGCTAGCGGGGGTCTACGAGCAGTACTTC
size: -; V: TRBV2; D: -; length: 13; J: TRBJ2-2; CDR3: CASSDYNTGELFF; DNA: TGTGCCAGCAGTGACTATAACACCGGGGAGCTGTTTTTT
size: -; V: TRBV2; D: -; length: 13; J: TRBJ1-1; CDR3: CASSVGVSAEAFF; DNA: TGTGCCAGCAGTGTTGGAGTGAGCGCTGAAGCTTTCTTT
size: once; V: TRBV5-1; D: -; length: 13; J: TRBJ1-1; CDR3: CASSPQGSTEAFF; DNA: TGCGCCAGCAGCCCACAGGGTAGCACTGAAGCTTTCTTT
size: -; V: TRBV19; D: -; length: 13; J: TRBJ1-2; CDR3: CASSAPGGSGYTF; DNA: TGTGCCAGTAGTGCCCCGGGGGGTAGCGGCTACACCTTC
size: -; V: TRBV4-1; D: TRBD2; length: 16; J: TRBJ2-3; CDR3: CASSQVSAGDTDTQYF; DNA: TGCGCCAGCAGCCAAGTATCGGCGGGAGATACAGATACGCAGTATTTT
size: once; V: TRBV6-1; D: TRBD1; length: 15; J: TRBJ1-2; CDR3: CASSLSQGATYGYTF; DNA: TGTGCCAGCAGCTTAAGTCAGGGGGCTACCTATGGCTACACCTTC
size: once; V: TRBV2; D: TRBD1; length: 13; J: TRBJ2-7; CDR3: CASHRDRAYEQYF; DNA: TGTGCCAGCCACCGGGACAGAGCCTACGAGCAGTACTTC
size: -; V: TRBV2; D: -; length: 13; J: TRBJ2-1; CDR3: CASSEDTDNEQFF; DNA: TGTGCCAGCAGTGAGGACACCGACAATGAGCAGTTCTTC
size: -; V: TRBV7-9; D: -; length: 12; J: TRBJ2-2; CDR3: CSSSPFSSQLFF; DNA: TGTTCCAGCAGTCCTTTCTCCAGTCAGCTGTTTTTT
size: -; V: TRBV4-1; D: TRBD1; length: 16; J: TRBJ1-2; CDR3: CASSSTGKGVNYGYTF; DNA: TGCGCCAGCAGCTCGACAGGGAAAGGGGTAAACTATGGCTACACCTTC
size: -; V: TRBV19; D: TRBD2; length: 15; J: TRBJ2-1; CDR3: CASQSTSGGNNEQFF; DNA: TGTGCCAGTCAATCGACTAGCGGGGGGAACAATGAGCAGTTCTTC
size: few; V: TRBV7-9; D: -; length: 13; J: TRBJ1-2; CDR3: CASAGLGDYGYTF; DNA: TGTGCCAGTGCGGGGTTAGGCGACTATGGCTACACCTTC
size: -; V: TRBV11-1; D: -; length: 11; J: TRBJ1-1; CDR3: CASSRQIEAFF; DNA: TGTGCCAGCAGTCGACAGATTGAAGCTTTCTTT
size: -; V: TRBV10-3; D: -; length: 16; J: TRBJ1-5; CDR3: CAISESSGHSNQLQHF; DNA: TGTGCCATCAGTGAGTCGTCGGGACATAGCAATCAGCTCCAGCATTTT
size: -; V: TRBV5-1; D: -; length: 15; J: TRBJ2-3; CDR3: CASSLGGALVDTQYF; DNA: TGCGCCAGCAGCTTGGGGGGAGCGTTGGTAGATACGCAGTATTTT
size: -; V: TRBV27; D: TRBD2; length: 14; J: TRBJ2-7; CDR3: CASSYEAGRYEQYF; DNA: TGTGCCAGCAGTTACGAAGCGGGACGCTACGAGCAGTACTTC
size: -; V: TRBV28; D: TRBD2; length: 17; J: TRBJ2-1; CDR3: CASSSQPGTSGYNEQFF; DNA: TGTGCCAGCAGTTCCCAACCCGGGACTAGCGGGTACAATGAGCAGTTCTTC